A single sample gave rise to the 18 T cell receptor beta chains below, sequenced in a study of T cells after yellow fever vaccination. MiXCR, applied by TCRdb to the 5' RACE reads, yields one record per CDR3 protein. The sample consists of about 120,000 distinct CDR3 sequences, around 8% of them appearing once. Specimen: CD8+ T cells sorted from PBMCs, collected 45 days after the yellow fever booster vaccination. The receptors were sampled from a man aged 25 to 40 who received the YFV17D yellow fever vaccine.

The sample holds many counts of this clonotype. The chain uses TRBV5-1 and TRBJ1-4, with D unclear. This CDR3 has 13 residues. V was trimmed by 3 bases and J by 4 bases, leaving 7 bases between them. Looked up from germline, CDR1 is SGHRS and CDR2 is YFSETQ. In nucleotides, the CDR3 is TGCGCCAGCAGCTGGGAGCATAATGAAAAACTGTTTTTT. This translates into CASSWEHNEKLFF.

This clonotype was counted many times. This chain joins TRBV9 and TRBJ2-7; D perhaps matches TRBD2 (7 bases). V was clipped by 7 bases and J by 0 bases, with 14 bases between them. Germline loops: CDR1 SGDLS, CDR2 YYNGEE. The CDR3 is 14 residues long. CDR3 sequence: CASSAGAYSYEQYF. The CDR3 DNA sequence: TGTGCCAGCTCCGCGGGGGCCTACTCCTACGAGCAGTACTTC.

This clonotype was found many times. The chain couples TRBV11-2 to TRBJ2-7; TRBD1 agrees at 8 bases. Germline CDR1 is SGHAT and CDR2 is FQNNGV. The CDR3 is 15 residues long. V was clipped by 2 bases and J by 0 bases; unmatched bases: 3. The CDR3 coding sequence is TGTGCCAGCAGCTTAATCGGGACAGGCTCCTACGAGCAGTACTTC. This translates into CASSLIGTGSYEQYF.

This clonotype was detected a few times. The J gene is TRBJ2-2, the V gene TRBV7-9; weak D call: TRBD1 (5 bases). CDR1 SEHNR and CDR2 FQNEAQ come from the germline V gene (reference sequence). The CDR3 contains 16 residues. V was cut by 5 bases and J by 7 bases, with 20 bases left in between. The CDR3 loop is CASSLPSRDLNGELFF. The DNA for the CDR3 is TGTGCCAGCAGCCTACCCTCCAGGGATCTTAACGGGGAGCTGTTTTTT.

Ten or more counts support this clonotype. V usage is TRBV7-8 and J usage is TRBJ2-7; D gene unclear. V was shortened by 3 bases and J by 0 bases, with 6 bases between the two germline ends. The CDR3 runs 13 residues. CDR1 and CDR2 (germline): SGHVS, FQNEAQ. The CDR3 here is CASSFSPSYEQYF. The CDR3 DNA sequence: TGTGCCAGCAGCTTCTCTCCCTCCTACGAGCAGTACTTC.

This clonotype was recorded many times. The rearrangement joins TRBV4-1 to TRBJ2-1, with 10 bases that match TRBD1. This CDR3 is built from 16 residues. The V and J ends lost 1 base and 4 bases, in that order; junction bases with no gene match: 4. In germline, CDR1 is MGHRA, CDR2 YSYEKL. The CDR3 sequence is CASSQVWDRGYNEQFF. The CDR3 DNA reads TGCGCCAGCAGCCAAGTATGGGACAGGGGTTACAATGAGCAGTTCTTC.

At least ten counts were recorded for this clonotype. The chain uses TRBV7-6 and TRBJ2-1; 7 nucleotides agree with TRBD2. The CDR3 spans 13 residues. After removal of 5 bases from V and 9 bases from J, the junction contained 7 bases not matched to a gene. Germline lookup yields CDR1 SGHVS and CDR2 FNYEAQ. CDR3 coding DNA: TGTGCCAGCAGCCTCGAGGTAGCGGGTGAGCAGTTCTTC. It translates to CASSLEVAGEQFF.

The genes are TRBV29-1 and TRBJ2-2; D unresolved. Germline CDR1 SQVTM, CDR2 ANQGSEA. The CDR3 runs to 12 residues. V lost 6 bases to trimming and J lost 5 bases, with 10 bases between them. The CDR3: CSVWGRTGELFF. The CDR3 DNA is TGCAGCGTGTGGGGAAGGACCGGGGAGCTGTTTTTT.

The rearrangement links TRBV12-3 or TRBV12-4 to TRBJ2-7; D possibly corresponds to TRBD1 (6 bases). CDR3 length: 15 residues. Between the trimmed V and J ends, which lost 6 bases and 5 bases, there was a span of 20 bases. The CDR3 region has the DNA TGTGCCAGCAGCCAACCGGAAAAGGGGGAAAACGAGCAGTACTTC. Protein product: CASSQPEKGENEQYF.

In regard to this clonotype: A read error is possible here, since a much larger clone lies one base away. The chain couples TRBV6-1 to TRBJ2-1; 11 bases match TRBD2. Germline lookup yields CDR1 MNHNS and CDR2 SASEGT. V lost 7 bases and J lost 8; bases outside the gene matches: 7. The CDR3 is made up of 14 amino acids. CDR3 DNA: TGTGCCAGCATCGTAGCGGGAGGGTCGGATGAGCAGTTCTTC. Protein product: CASIVAGGSDEQFF.

This clonotype was detected ten times or more. The chain is built from TRBV6-1 and TRBJ2-1; TRBD1 is a possible D gene (6 bases). V was shortened by 11 bases and J by 15 bases, with 29 bases between the two germline ends. The CDR3 is 14 amino acids. Germline CDR1 is MNHNS and CDR2 is SASEGT. The CDR3 DNA reads as TGTGCCGTGTGGACAGAGATTTCACAACCAACTTTGTTCTTC. Translation gives CAVWTEISQPTLFF.

This clonotype was seen at least ten times. The chain carries TRBV3-1 and TRBJ2-7, with D hard to call. The CDR3 spans 13 residues. The V gene's germline CDR1 is LGHDT and CDR2 YNNKEL (reference sequence). V was cut by 0 bases and J by 3 bases, with 6 bases left in between. Here the CDR3 reads CASSQDVGYEQYF. The CDR3 DNA reads as TGTGCCAGCAGCCAAGATGTCGGCTACGAGCAGTACTTC.

This clonotype came up many times. This chain joins TRBV7-2 and TRBJ1-4; no firm D call. The germline V gene encodes CDR1 SGHTA and CDR2 FQGNSA. V was clipped by 3 bases and J by 11 bases, with 10 bases between them. The CDR3 length is 12 residues. The DNA of the CDR3 is TGTGCCAGCAGCTTGGACCTCCAGAAACTGTTTTTT. This translates into CASSLDLQKLFF.

This clonotype was observed at least ten times. The gene calls are TRBV3-1 and TRBJ2-4; 7 positions match TRBD1. The CDR3 runs 14 residues. Looked up from germline, CDR1 is LGHDT and CDR2 is YNNKEL (reference sequence). Trimming removed 6 bases from V and 6 bases from J; junction bases left unmatched: 8. CDR3 residues: CASSRQGDGNIQYF. Written as DNA, the CDR3 is TGTGCCAGCAGTCGACAGGGCGACGGAAACATTCAGTACTTC.

This CDR3 is CASSSSLAGPPFNEQFF. The CDR3, as DNA: TGTGCCAGCAGCTCTTCGTTAGCGGGGCCCCCCTTCAATGAGCAGTTCTTC. The chain employs TRBV7-2 and TRBJ2-1; 8 nucleotides match TRBD2. Trimming cost V 4 bases and J 6 bases; bases outside gene matches: 14. There are 17 residues in the CDR3. Germline V gene data show CDR1 as SGHTA and CDR2 as FQGNSA.

This clonotype was picked up many times. The chain has TRBV20-1 and TRBJ2-1; D is perhaps TRBD1 (7 bases). The CDR3 is made up of 16 amino acids. CDR1 DFQATT and CDR2 SNEGSKA come from the germline V gene (reference sequence). Trimming removed 2 bases from V and 5 bases from J, with 19 bases in between. Written as DNA, the CDR3 is TGCAGTGCTAGACGCGGACAGGCGGGACCAAACAATGAGCAGTTCTTC. Protein sequence: CSARRGQAGPNNEQFF.

In its sample, this clonotype was seen a few times. This sequence joins TRBV7-9 and TRBJ1-5, with a possible D match to TRBD1 (5 bases). Germline lookup yields CDR1 SEHNR and CDR2 FQNEAQ (reference sequence). CDR3 size: 15 residues. The V end was cut by 5 bases, the J end by 3 bases, with 14 bases between. The CDR3 nucleotides read TGTGCCAGCAGCCCCGGGGACGGACTCAATCAGCCCCAGCATTTT. Translation gives CASSPGDGLNQPQHF.

There are a few counts of this clonotype. The rearrangement links TRBV18 to TRBJ2-3; the D is unclear. This CDR3 has 12 amino acids. Germline V gene sequence: CDR1 KGHSH, CDR2 LQKENI. V dropped 7 bases and J dropped 4 bases, with 9 bases sitting between them. The CDR3 sequence: CASCQASDTQYF. For the CDR3, the DNA is TGTGCCAGCTGCCAGGCCTCAGATACGCAGTATTTT.